This record concerns one TCR beta chain sequence. The source of the sample is a study of blood T cell repertoires in COVID-19. The V and J ends lost 6 bases and 3 bases, in that order; junction bases with no gene match: 8. This CDR3 region has 15 residues. The V gene's germline CDR1 is MNHEY and CDR2 SVGAGI. How the authors handled the data: It was from reference gene primer amplification that nucleated cell counts were estimated. Profiling relied on immunoSEQ multiplex PCR, and the TCRdb table lists in-frame clones only, not all of them. V, J and clone size reflect that table, while D and trimming were determined from the DNA. The repertoire holds fewer than 350,000 clones, with roughly 85% as singletons.

The origin of this receptor is a woman younger than 45 who had been exposed to COVID-19. The rearrangement joins TRBV6-5 to TRBJ2-7; TRBD1 matches 10 bases. Sequencing was done on a sample of PBMCs or T cells enriched from blood (not recorded which). CDR3 amino acids: CASSPGTGEGYEQYF. As DNA, the CDR3 is TGTGCCAGCAGCCCAGGGACAGGGGAAGGCTACGAGCAGTACTTC.